This T cell receptor beta chain was captured in a study of T-cell reconstitution after alpha-beta-depleted transplantation in children. Regarding the study as a whole: Reported findings indicate that, about two months after transplant, alpha-beta T cells came from several hundred expanded clones, which were derived from non-depleted graft cells. There were some patients whose high TCRbeta diversity at day 60 came from surviving recipient T cells and thymic progenitors. Most T-cell counts and diversity one year after the transplant came from T cells that were newly produced.

The CDR3 is 17 residues long. Germline V lookup: CDR1 SGHTA, CDR2 FQGNSA. Trimming took 4 bases from V and 4 from J; bases not matched to a gene: 7. The TCRbeta library was prepared with unique molecular identifiers. TCRdb re-called the PCR reads with MiXCR, one entry per CDR3 protein. Seen here are 530,000 or so distinct CDR3 sequences, approximately 30% observed once, and the top ten hold less than 40%. The sample holds a few counts of this clonotype. Its antigen is not identified. This clonotype was obtained from a boy less than two years old with Wiskott-Aldrich syndrome, due to receive a stem cell transplant. The chain is built from TRBV7-2 and TRBJ2-3, with TRBD2 identical over 14 bases. Sequencing used PBMCs, obtained before TCRalphabeta/CD19-depleted stem cell transplant. For the CDR3, the DNA is TGTGCCAGCAGCTCGGGACTAGCGGGAGTTGGCCCAGATACGCAGTATTTT. This encodes CASSSGLAGVGPDTQYF.